This is a list of T cell receptor beta chains from one sample in a study of pediatric ulcerative colitis. Clones were sequenced by immunoSEQ multiplex PCR, and TCRdb holds only the in-frame ones, with some missing. This sample yields approximately 38,000 clones, of which 65% to 80% are seen a single time; approximately 9% belongs to the top ten. The sequencing sample was made of gut tissue. The receptor set was obtained from a boy younger than 18 with severe ulcerative colitis. Both conserved end residues are trimmed from each CDR3. The D gene is left open where the match is weak.

TRBV4-1	-	TRBJ2-7	ASSQGVAIRGTRDEQY
TRBV6-6	-	TRBJ2-3	ASKRGGGATDTQY
TRBV14	-	TRBJ1-2	ASSPLRAIGYT
TRBV7-8	-	TRBJ1-1	ASSLVGGEIEAF
TRBV29-1	-	TRBJ2-3	SVEGSRGRSDTQY
TRBV11-3	-	TRBJ2-7	ASSLAFGGSYEQY
TRBV2	TRBD1	TRBJ1-4	ASSQQGNEKLF
TRBV4-1	-	TRBJ1-5	ASSQDPSRSHQPQH
TRBV14	-	TRBJ1-3	ASSQVGRGFGNTIY
TRBV10-3	-	TRBJ1-5	AISEKGISNQPQH
TRBV13	-	TRBJ2-7	ASSLGKDMYEQY
TRBV5-4	-	TRBJ2-7	ASSLGNEQY
TRBV30	TRBD1	TRBJ1-2	AWSPGQGNYGYT
TRBV9	-	TRBJ2-7	ASSVDDRSNSYEQY
TRBV30	-	TRBJ1-4	AWSVGVGPWEKLF
TRBV6-6	TRBD1	TRBJ1-2	ASSYGTDYGYT
TRBV27	TRBD2	TRBJ2-7	ASRDSKGTSGGYEQY
TRBV19	TRBD1	TRBJ1-5	ASSLPGQGASNQPQH